The 32 T cell receptor beta chains given below trace back to one sample, sequenced in a study of blood T cell repertoires in COVID-19. TCRdb keeps only in-frame clones here, not all; method: immunoSEQ multiplex PCR. The sample shows about 140,000 clones, roughly 80% of them seen only once. Source material: peripheral blood. These TCRs come from a woman aged 50 to 65 with active or convalescent COVID-19.

This clone came up once. The rearrangement links TRBV6-5 to TRBJ1-4; 7 positions match TRBD1. The CDR3 runs 14 residues. Germline CDR1 and CDR2: MNHEY and SVGAGI. Trimming cost V 5 bases and J 8 bases; bases outside gene matches: 8. The CDR3 nucleotides read TGTGCCAGCAGTACCGGGACAGTCGGAGAAAAACTGTTTTTT. The encoded protein is CASSTGTVGEKLFF.

The chain carries TRBV6-5 and TRBJ1-3; 7 nucleotides align to TRBD1. This CDR3 has 15 amino acids. V lost 6 bases and J lost 4; bases outside the gene matches: 9. Germline lookup yields CDR1 MNHEY and CDR2 SVGAGI. The DNA for the CDR3 is TGTGCCAGCAGAAAAGAGGGGGCGCGGGGAAACACCATATATTTT. Protein sequence: CASRKEGARGNTIYF.

This chain joins TRBV7-2 and TRBJ1-6; 10 bases are a match to TRBD1. The CDR3 runs 16 residues. CDR1 and CDR2 from the germline V gene are SGHTA and FQGNSA. V was clipped by 2 bases and J by 9 bases; unmatched bases: 7. The CDR3 spells CASSLLTGGAGSPLHF. CDR3 nucleotides: TGTGCCAGCAGCTTACTGACAGGGGGCGCAGGTTCACCCCTCCACTTT.

The gene calls are TRBV6-1 and TRBJ2-1; D remains unclear. This CDR3 is built from 13 residues. V lost 1 base to trimming and J lost 9 bases, with 10 bases between them. Germline CDR1 reads MNHNS; CDR2 reads SASEGT. CDR3 region: CASSEGSSAEQFF. CDR3 nucleotide sequence: TGTGCCAGCAGTGAAGGAAGCTCCGCTGAGCAGTTCTTC.

CDR3 in amino acids: CASAEGGTGTEAFF. In DNA, the CDR3 is TGCGCCAGCGCGGAGGGAGGGACGGGGACTGAAGCTTTCTTT. This chain joins TRBV5-1 and TRBJ1-1; TRBD1 is a possible D gene (5 bases). Germline V gene data show CDR1 as SGHRS and CDR2 as YFSETQ. Deletions cut 7 bases from V and 5 bases from J, with 18 bases between. The CDR3 extends over 14 amino acids.

The chain carries TRBV4-3 and TRBJ1-3, with D possibly matching TRBD1 (6 bases). Germline assignment: CDR1 LGHNA and CDR2 YSLEER. Between the trimmed V and J ends, which lost 0 bases and 0 bases, there was a span of 21 bases. The length of the CDR3 is 20 residues. DNA for the CDR3: TGCGCCAGCAGCCAAGAAGGCGGCAGGGGCAGGCTTCGCTCTGGAAACACCATATATTTT. Residues: CASSQEGGRGRLRSGNTIYF.

The sample holds one count of this clone. The chain carries TRBV30 and TRBJ1-6; D is unresolved. Germline V CDR1 and CDR2: GTSNPN, SVGIG (reference sequence). V shed 4 bases and J shed 5 bases, with 12 bases lying between them. There are 14 residues in the CDR3. DNA for the CDR3: TGTGCCTGGAAACAGATTGCTAATAATTCACCCCTCCACTTT. Its translation: CAWKQIANNSPLHF.

The chain combines TRBV27 with TRBJ1-2; 7 bases map to TRBD1. The CDR3 runs to 15 residues. After removal of 1 base from V and 0 bases from J, the junction contained 2 bases not matched to a gene. Germline V lookup: CDR1 MNHEY, CDR2 SMNVEV (reference sequence). CDR3 sequence: CASSLFGTANYGYTF. CDR3 nucleotides: TGTGCCAGCAGTTTATTCGGGACAGCTAACTATGGCTACACCTTC.

This clone showed up just once. The chain uses TRBV15 and TRBJ2-1; 8 nucleotides line up with TRBD1. There are 14 residues in the CDR3. CDR1 and CDR2 from the germline V gene are LNHNV and YYDKDF (reference sequence). V shed 5 bases, J shed 6 bases, and the junction held 6 bases outside the gene matches. CDR3 DNA: TGTGCCACCAGCGGACAGGGTCAGGGCAATGAGCAGTTCTTC. It codes for CATSGQGQGNEQFF. Using reference TRBV15 and TRBJ2-1 for the parts outside the CDR3, the full variable domain is DAMVIQNPRYQVTQFGKPVTLSCSQTLNHNVMYWYQQKSSQAPKLLFHYYDKDFNNEADTPDNFQSRRPNTSFCFLDIRSPGLGDTAMYLCATSGQGQGNEQFFGPGTRLTVL.

This clone was seen a single time. The gene calls are TRBV5-1 and TRBJ1-1; 8 bases map to TRBD1. CDR1 and CDR2 (germline): SGHRS, YFSETQ. This CDR3 spans 15 amino acids. J gave up 3 bases and V 4 bases, and 8 bases lay outside the gene matches. Written as DNA, the CDR3 is TGCGCCAGCAGCCCCGGACAGGGCTGGGACACTGAAGCTTTCTTT. It is translated as CASSPGQGWDTEAFF. Looking up the rest from reference TRBV5-1 and TRBJ1-1 gives the full variable domain: KAGVTQTPRYLIKTRGQQVTLSCSPISGHRSVSWYQQTPGQGLQFLFEYFSETQRNKGNFPGRFSGRQFSNSRSEMNVSTLELGDSALYLCASSPGQGWDTEAFFGQGTRLTVV.

The CDR3 reads CASSPRQGYEQYF. CDR3 nucleotides: TGTGCCAGCAGCCCCCGTCAGGGGTACGAGCAGTACTTC. V is TRBV7-9 and J is TRBJ2-7, with a weak D call TRBD1 (6 bases). The CDR3 runs to 13 residues. Germline loops: CDR1 SEHNR, CDR2 FQNEAQ (reference sequence). V was clipped by 5 bases and J by 4 bases, with 12 bases between them. Filled out from reference TRBV7-9 and TRBJ2-7, the complete variable domain reads DTGVSQNPRHKITKRGQNVTFRCDPISEHNRLYWYRQTLGQGPEFLTYFQNEAQLEKSRLLSDRFSAERPKGSFSTLEIQRTEQGDSAMYLCASSPRQGYEQYFGPGTRLTVT.

The gene calls are TRBV7-8 and TRBJ2-1; the match to TRBD2 covers 7 bases. The CDR3 loop spans 18 amino acids. Germline V CDR1 and CDR2: SGHVS, FQNEAQ. The J segment lost 7 bases and the V segment lost 5 bases, leaving 20 bases of the junction unmatched. This CDR3 is CASSMAKGLSLRRNEQFF. In DNA form, the CDR3 reads TGTGCCAGCAGCATGGCAAAGGGACTATCCTTGAGAAGGAATGAGCAGTTCTTC. Together with reference TRBV7-8 and TRBJ2-1, the CDR3 gives the full variable domain: GAGVSQSPRYKVAKRGQDVALRCDPISGHVSLFWYQQALGQGPEFLTYFQNEAQLDKSGLPSDRFFAERPEGSVSTLKIQRTQQEDSAVYLCASSMAKGLSLRRNEQFFGPGTRLTVL.

The CDR3 nucleotides are TGTGCCAGCCGTTCCCTCAATGAGCAGTTCTTC. Translating gives CASRSLNEQFF. The chain carries TRBV28 and TRBJ2-1; D not certain. Germline CDR1 and CDR2: MDHEN and SYDVKM. V was cut by 8 bases and J by 6 bases, with 8 bases left in between. This CDR3 has 11 amino acids.

The chain carries TRBV12-3 or TRBV12-4 and TRBJ1-2; perhaps TRBD1 as D (6 bases). This CDR3 region has 12 residues. Trimming stripped 5 bases from V and 8 bases from J, with 12 bases between. CDR3 residues: CASSPSGAGYTF. In nucleotides, the CDR3 is TGTGCCAGCAGTCCCTCAGGGGCCGGCTACACCTTC.

The genes are TRBV27 and TRBJ1-2; 9 bases map to TRBD1. Germline values: CDR1 MNHEY, CDR2 SMNVEV (reference sequence). The CDR3 covers 12 residues. With 8 bases clipped from V and 8 bases from J, the junction kept 6 bases outside the gene matches. CDR3 loop: CASGDRAGGYTF. The CDR3, as DNA: TGTGCCAGCGGGGACAGGGCAGGAGGCTACACCTTC.

Concerning this clone: The same CDR3 can be traced to other DNA sequences in this sample. This sequence joins TRBV18 and TRBJ1-2; D might be TRBD1 (5 bases). Looked up from germline, CDR1 is KGHSH and CDR2 is LQKENI. The CDR3 contains 13 residues. Trimming took 2 bases from V and 4 from J, leaving 8 bases between them. The CDR3 DNA reads TGTGCCAGCTCACCAACTGACAGCTATGGCTACACCTTC. It specifies CASSPTDSYGYTF.

The chain's CDR3 is CASSSIPSTSGRYEQYF. The CDR3 region has the DNA TGTGCCAGCAGCTCGATTCCCTCGACTAGCGGGAGGTACGAGCAGTACTTC. The chain is built from TRBV7-8 and TRBJ2-7; 13 bases line up with TRBD2. CDR1 SGHVS and CDR2 FQNEAQ come from the germline V gene. With 4 bases clipped from V and 4 bases from J, the junction kept 10 bases outside the gene matches. The CDR3 has 17 amino acids.

The table lists this clone with a count of one. The chain uses TRBV11-2 and TRBJ2-7; possible D gene TRBD2, 5 bases. Trimming shortened V by 4 bases and J by 1 base, and 14 bases separated the two germline ends. The CDR3 consists of 15 residues. Germline lookup yields CDR1 SGHAT and CDR2 FQNNGV. Written as DNA, the CDR3 is TGTGCCAGCAGCTCCACTAGGTCCGCATCCTACGAGCAGTACTTC. Translating gives CASSSTRSASYEQYF.

The chain is built from TRBV11-2 and TRBJ2-1; D is ambiguous. The V and J ends lost 3 bases and 10 bases respectively, with 19 bases between them. CDR3 length equals 15 residues. Germline V lookup: CDR1 SGHAT, CDR2 FQNNGV. The CDR3 loop is CASSLPPVRGGEQFF. DNA for the CDR3: TGTGCCAGCAGCTTGCCTCCCGTCCGAGGCGGCGAGCAGTTCTTC.

The chain recombines TRBV6-2 or TRBV6-3 with TRBJ2-1, with 9 positions matching TRBD2. V gave up 6 bases and J gave up 8 bases; unmatched junction bases: 11. The CDR3 loop spans 15 amino acids. Germline V CDR1 and CDR2: MNHEY, SVGEGT. CDR3 nucleotide sequence: TGTGCCAGCAGCGACGGACTAGCGCGTTTGGATGAGCAGTTCTTC. It codes for CASSDGLARLDEQFF.

V gene TRBV30 combines with J gene TRBJ2-7; no definite D call. The germline V gene has CDR1 GTSNPN and CDR2 SVGIG (reference sequence). V was shortened by 3 bases and J by 1 base, with 4 bases between the two germline ends. The CDR3 spans 11 residues. DNA for the CDR3: TGTGCCTGGAGCTTGTCCTACGAGCAGTACTTC. It specifies CAWSLSYEQYF.

The chain recombines TRBV5-1 with TRBJ2-3; TRBD2 agrees at 7 bases. V trimming: 4 bases; J trimming: 6 bases; junction bases outside the gene matches: 5. CDR1 SGHRS and CDR2 YFSETQ come from the germline V gene. CDR3 size: 13 residues. CDR3 protein: CASSMGEGDTQYF. Here the CDR3 DNA reads TGCGCCAGCAGCATGGGGGAGGGGGATACGCAGTATTTT.

This sequence joins TRBV4-3 and TRBJ1-4, with TRBD1 as a possible D gene (6 bases). V lost 0 bases, J lost 7 bases, and 12 bases lay in between. Germline V gene lookup returns CDR1 LGHNA and CDR2 YSLEER. This CDR3 spans 15 amino acids. This chain's CDR3 is CASSQDRQGPEKLFF. In DNA, the CDR3 is TGCGCCAGCAGCCAAGACCGGCAGGGGCCTGAAAAACTGTTTTTT.

The CDR3 DNA follows: TGTGCCAGCAGCTTAGGCCTCGGGGGTCGAGGAAACACCATATATTTT. It encodes CASSLGLGGRGNTIYF. This chain joins TRBV13 and TRBJ1-3, with a possible D match to TRBD1 (5 bases). The CDR3 totals 16 residues. The V end was cut by 0 bases, the J end by 4 bases, with 13 bases between. CDR1 PRHDT and CDR2 FYEKMQ come from the germline V gene (reference sequence). Filled out from reference TRBV13 and TRBJ1-3, the complete variable domain reads AAGVIQSPRHLIKEKRETATLKCYPIPRHDTVYWYQQGPGQDPQFLISFYEKMQSDKGSIPDRFSAQQFSDYHSELNMSSLELGDSALYFCASSLGLGGRGNTIYFGEGSWLTVV.

CDR3 sequence reads: CASSDGVKAFF. CDR3 nucleotides: TGTGCCAGCAGTGACGGGGTGAAGGCTTTCTTT. The chain couples TRBV2 to TRBJ1-1; D is unresolved. The CDR3 extends over 11 amino acids. CDR1 is SNHLY, CDR2 FYNNEI, per germline. Trimming removed 3 bases at V and 11 bases at J, with 10 bases between.

This clone was detected ten times or more. A read error may produce the germline difference seen at one junction end. The CDR3 loop is CASSQGGGGTEAFF. The CDR3 bases are TGCGCCAGCAGTCAAGGCGGGGGGGGCACTGAAGCTTTCTTT. The chain couples TRBV4-3 to TRBJ1-1; D is perhaps TRBD1 (5 bases). Per the germline V gene, CDR1 is LGHNA and CDR2 is YSLEER. The CDR3 has 14 residues.

The genes are TRBV12-3 or TRBV12-4 and TRBJ1-5; a possible D gene is TRBD1 (6 bases). This CDR3 has 12 amino acids. V lost 5 bases to trimming and J lost 5 bases, with 7 bases between them. CDR3 region: CASSQGYQPQHF. The CDR3 nucleotides read TGTGCCAGCAGTCAGGGGTATCAGCCCCAGCATTTT.

The gene calls are TRBV18 and TRBJ2-1, with unresolved D. Germline lookup yields CDR1 KGHSH and CDR2 LQKENI. V shed 0 bases and J shed 0 bases, with 3 bases lying between them. The CDR3 consists of 14 residues. The CDR3 nucleotides read TGTGCCAGCTCACCACCTAGCTCCTACAATGAGCAGTTCTTC. As protein: CASSPPSSYNEQFF.

The chain's CDR3 is CASSLSGTNTEAFF. The DNA for the CDR3 is TGTGCCAGCAGCTTATCAGGTACGAACACTGAAGCTTTCTTT. The J gene is TRBJ1-1, the V gene TRBV7-9, with D unresolved. Germline CDR1 and CDR2: SEHNR and FQNEAQ (reference sequence). V lost 2 bases to trimming and J lost 1 base, with 8 bases between them. This CDR3 spans 14 amino acids.

This clone was recorded a few times. The rearrangement links TRBV7-9 to TRBJ2-1, with 12 positions matching TRBD2. The CDR3 is made up of 16 amino acids. With V trimmed by 3 bases and J by 3 bases, 3 bases remained unmatched. In germline, CDR1 is SEHNR, CDR2 FQNEAQ (reference sequence). CDR3 amino acids: CASSFGLAGYYNEQFF. The CDR3 nucleotides are TGTGCCAGCAGCTTCGGACTAGCGGGGTACTACAATGAGCAGTTCTTC.

The rearrangement links TRBV27 to TRBJ2-1; the D gene is possibly TRBD1 (6 bases). Trimming cost V 2 bases and J 7 bases, with 21 bases left between them. The CDR3 is made up of 17 amino acids. The germline CDR1 and CDR2 sequences are MNHEY and SMNVEV (reference sequence). This chain's CDR3 is CASSLPLGAAAHNEQFF. For the CDR3, the DNA is TGTGCCAGCAGTTTACCCTTGGGGGCAGCGGCTCATAATGAGCAGTTCTTC.

For this clone: Other DNA variants within this sample encode the same CDR3. The chain links TRBV7-9 to TRBJ2-7; 9 bases map to TRBD1. V gave up 2 bases and J gave up 6 bases; unmatched junction bases: 5. The germline gives CDR1 SEHNR, CDR2 FQNEAQ (reference sequence). The CDR3 sequence is 14 residues long. CDR3 residues: CASSLPGQGGEQYF. The CDR3 nucleotides are TGTGCCAGCAGCTTACCGGGACAGGGTGGCGAGCAGTACTTC.